This entry describes one TCR beta chain. These data belong to a study of Ad26.COV2.S vaccination and SARS-CoV-2 variants. Overall study context: The Ad26.COV2.S arm of the COV1001 trial was where the donor was placed.

The treatment was: about 20 received Ad26.COV2.S at low or high dose, single or two shots; several received placebo; per-sample allocation not given. Sample collection was performed on day 63 after the first vaccine or placebo injection. Using immunoSEQ multiplex PCR, the repertoire was profiled, and TCRdb retains in-frame clones only, with some absent. The sample carries 350,000 to 450,000 clones, roughly 84% recorded once. The clonotype was recovered from a person between 18 and 59 years old who received the Ad26.COV2.S COVID-19 vaccine or a placebo. This specimen consisted of peripheral blood, obtained in a trial of Ad26.COV2.S vaccine versus placebo.

The DNA of the CDR3 is TGTGCCAGCAGCAACCCCGGGACCCACGACTACGAGCAGTACTTC. Residues: CASSNPGTHDYEQYF. The gene calls are TRBV3-1 (or the pseudogene TRBV3-2) and TRBJ2-7, with D possibly called TRBD1 or TRBD2 (5 bases each). CDR3 length: 15 amino acids. Looked up from germline, CDR1 is LGHDT and CDR2 is YNNKEL (reference sequence). Trimming cost V 5 bases and J 3 bases, with 17 bases left between them.